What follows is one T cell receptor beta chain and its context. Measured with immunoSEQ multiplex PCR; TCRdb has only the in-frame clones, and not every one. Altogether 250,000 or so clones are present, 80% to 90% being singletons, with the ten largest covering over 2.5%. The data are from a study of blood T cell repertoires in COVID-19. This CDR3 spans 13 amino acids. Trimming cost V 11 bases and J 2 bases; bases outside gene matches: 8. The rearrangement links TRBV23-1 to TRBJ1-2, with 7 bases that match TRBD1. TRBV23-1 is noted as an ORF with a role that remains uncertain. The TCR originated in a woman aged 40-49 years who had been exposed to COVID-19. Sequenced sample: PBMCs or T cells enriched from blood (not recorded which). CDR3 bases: TGCGCCCTTCCGGGACAGCTGAACTATGGCTACACCTTC. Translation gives CALPGQLNYGYTF.